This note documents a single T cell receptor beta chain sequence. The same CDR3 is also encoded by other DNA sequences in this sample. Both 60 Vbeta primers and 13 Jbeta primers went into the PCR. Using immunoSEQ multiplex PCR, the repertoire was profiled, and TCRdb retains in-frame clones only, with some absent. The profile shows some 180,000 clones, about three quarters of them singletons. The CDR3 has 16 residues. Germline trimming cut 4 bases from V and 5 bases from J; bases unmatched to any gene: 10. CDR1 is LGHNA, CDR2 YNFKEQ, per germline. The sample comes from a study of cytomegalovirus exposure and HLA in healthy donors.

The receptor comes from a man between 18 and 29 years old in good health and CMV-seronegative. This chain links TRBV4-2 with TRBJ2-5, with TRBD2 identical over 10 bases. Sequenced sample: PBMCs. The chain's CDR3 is CASSPSGGASGETQYF. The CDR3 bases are TGTGCCAGCAGCCCCAGCGGGGGGGCTTCTGGGGAGACCCAGTACTTC.